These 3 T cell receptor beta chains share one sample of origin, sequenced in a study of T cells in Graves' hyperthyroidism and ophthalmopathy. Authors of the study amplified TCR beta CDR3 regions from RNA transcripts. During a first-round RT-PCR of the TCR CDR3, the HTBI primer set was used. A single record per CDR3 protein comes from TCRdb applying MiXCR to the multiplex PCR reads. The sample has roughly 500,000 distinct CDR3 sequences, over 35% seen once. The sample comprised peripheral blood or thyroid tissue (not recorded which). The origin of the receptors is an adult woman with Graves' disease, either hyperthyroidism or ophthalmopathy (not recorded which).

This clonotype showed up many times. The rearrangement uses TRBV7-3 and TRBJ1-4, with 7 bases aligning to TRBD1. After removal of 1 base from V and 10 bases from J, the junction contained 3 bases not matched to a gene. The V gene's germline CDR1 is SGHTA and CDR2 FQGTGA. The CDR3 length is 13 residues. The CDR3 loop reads CASSLRQGGKLFF. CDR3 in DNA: TGTGCCAGCAGCTTAAGACAGGGTGGAAAACTGTTTTTT.

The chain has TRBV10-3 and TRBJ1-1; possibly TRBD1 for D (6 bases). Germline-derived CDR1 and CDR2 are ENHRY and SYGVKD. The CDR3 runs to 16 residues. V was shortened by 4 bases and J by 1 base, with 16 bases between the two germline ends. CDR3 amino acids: CAISGPLDSENTEAFF. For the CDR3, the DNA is TGTGCCATCAGTGGGCCACTGGACAGTGAGAACACTGAAGCTTTCTTT.

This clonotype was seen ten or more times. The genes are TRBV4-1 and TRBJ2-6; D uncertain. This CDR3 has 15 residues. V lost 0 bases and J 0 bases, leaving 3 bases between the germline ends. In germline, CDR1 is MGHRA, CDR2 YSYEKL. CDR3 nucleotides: TGCGCCAGCAGCCAAGACAACTCTGGGGCCAACGTCCTGACTTTC. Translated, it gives CASSQDNSGANVLTF.